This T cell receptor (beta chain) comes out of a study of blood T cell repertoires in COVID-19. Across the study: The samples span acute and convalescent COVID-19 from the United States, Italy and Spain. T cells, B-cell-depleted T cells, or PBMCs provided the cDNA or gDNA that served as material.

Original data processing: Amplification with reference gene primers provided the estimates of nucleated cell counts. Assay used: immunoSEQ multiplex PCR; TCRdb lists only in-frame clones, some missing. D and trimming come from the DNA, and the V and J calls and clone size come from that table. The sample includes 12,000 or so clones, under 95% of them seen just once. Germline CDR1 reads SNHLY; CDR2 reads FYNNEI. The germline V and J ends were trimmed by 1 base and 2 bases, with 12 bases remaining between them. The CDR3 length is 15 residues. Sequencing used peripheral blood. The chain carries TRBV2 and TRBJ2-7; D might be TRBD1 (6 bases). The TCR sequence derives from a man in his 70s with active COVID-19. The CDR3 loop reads CASSEGAGVPYEQYF. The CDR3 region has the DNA TGTGCCAGCAGTGAAGGGGCAGGGGTCCCCTACGAGCAGTACTTC. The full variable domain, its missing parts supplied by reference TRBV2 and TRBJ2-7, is EPEVTQTPSHQVTQMGQEVILRCVPISNHLYFYWYRQILGQKVEFLVSFYNNEISEKSEIFDDQFSVERPDGSNFTLKIRSTKLEDSAMYFCASSEGAGVPYEQYFGPGTRLTVT.